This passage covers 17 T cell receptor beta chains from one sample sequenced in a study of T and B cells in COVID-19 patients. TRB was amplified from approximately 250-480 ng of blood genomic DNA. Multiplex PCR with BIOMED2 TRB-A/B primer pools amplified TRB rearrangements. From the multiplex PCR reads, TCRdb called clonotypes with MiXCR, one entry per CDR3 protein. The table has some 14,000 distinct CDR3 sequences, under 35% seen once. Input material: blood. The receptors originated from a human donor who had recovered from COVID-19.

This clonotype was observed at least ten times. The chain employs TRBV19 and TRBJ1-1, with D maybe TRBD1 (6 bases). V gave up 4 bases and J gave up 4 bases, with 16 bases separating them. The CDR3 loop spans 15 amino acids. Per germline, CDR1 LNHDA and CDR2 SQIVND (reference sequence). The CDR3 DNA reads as TGTGCCAGTAGTAATGACAGGACTCCTTTCACTGAAGCTTTCTTT. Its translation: CASSNDRTPFTEAFF.

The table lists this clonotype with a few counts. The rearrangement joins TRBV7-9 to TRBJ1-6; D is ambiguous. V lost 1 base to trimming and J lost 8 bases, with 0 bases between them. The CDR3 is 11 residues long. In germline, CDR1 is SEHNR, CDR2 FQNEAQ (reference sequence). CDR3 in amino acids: CASSLDSPLHF. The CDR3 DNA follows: TGTGCCAGCAGCTTAGATTCACCCCTCCACTTT.

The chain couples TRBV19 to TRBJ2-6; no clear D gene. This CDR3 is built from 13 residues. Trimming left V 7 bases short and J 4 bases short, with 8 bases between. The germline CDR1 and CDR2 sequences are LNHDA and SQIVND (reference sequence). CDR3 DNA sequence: TGTGCCAGTATCGACGGGGGGGCCAACGTCCTGACTTTC. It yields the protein CASIDGGANVLTF.

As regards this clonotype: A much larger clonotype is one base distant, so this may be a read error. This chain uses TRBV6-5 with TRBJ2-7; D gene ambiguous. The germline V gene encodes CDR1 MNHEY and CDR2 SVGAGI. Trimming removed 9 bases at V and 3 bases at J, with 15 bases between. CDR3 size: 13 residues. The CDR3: CARILGSDYEQYF. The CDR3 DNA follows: TGTGCCAGAATCTTGGGGTCCGACTACGAGCAGTACTTC.

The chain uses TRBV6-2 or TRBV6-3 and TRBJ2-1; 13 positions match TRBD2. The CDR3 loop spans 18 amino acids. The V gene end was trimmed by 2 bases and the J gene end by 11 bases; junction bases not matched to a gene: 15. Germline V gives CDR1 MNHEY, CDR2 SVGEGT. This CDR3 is CASSYLSQLGLAGLKQFF. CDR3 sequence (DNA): TGTGCCAGCAGTTACCTGTCACAATTGGGACTAGCGGGATTGAAGCAGTTCTTC.

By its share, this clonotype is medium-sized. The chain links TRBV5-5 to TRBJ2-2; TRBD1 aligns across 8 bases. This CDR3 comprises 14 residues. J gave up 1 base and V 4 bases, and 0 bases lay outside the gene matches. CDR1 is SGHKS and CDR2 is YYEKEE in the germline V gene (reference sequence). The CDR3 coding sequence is TGTGCCAGCAGCGGACAGGGGAACACCGGGGAGCTGTTTTTT. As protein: CASSGQGNTGELFF.

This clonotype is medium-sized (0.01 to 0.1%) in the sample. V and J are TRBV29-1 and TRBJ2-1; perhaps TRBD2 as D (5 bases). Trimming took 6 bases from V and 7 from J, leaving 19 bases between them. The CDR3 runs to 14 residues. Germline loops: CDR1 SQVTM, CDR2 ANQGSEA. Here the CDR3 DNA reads TGCAGCGTGATACCTAGCAGGAGTGCGAATGAGCAGTTCTTC. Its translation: CSVIPSRSANEQFF.

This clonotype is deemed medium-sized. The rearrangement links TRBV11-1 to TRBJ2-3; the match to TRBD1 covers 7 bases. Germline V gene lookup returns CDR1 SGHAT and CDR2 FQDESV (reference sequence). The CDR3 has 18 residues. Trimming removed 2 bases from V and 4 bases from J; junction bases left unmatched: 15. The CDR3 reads CASSLNWAVGQGADTQYF. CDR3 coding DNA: TGTGCCAGCAGCTTAAATTGGGCTGTCGGGCAGGGGGCAGATACGCAGTATTTT.

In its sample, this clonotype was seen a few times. The CDR3 coding sequence is TGTGCCTGGGGGAGGGGGGACACTGAAGCTTTCTTT. Encoded protein: CAWGRGDTEAFF. This rearrangement joins TRBV30 to TRBJ1-1, with D tentatively TRBD1 (6 bases). With 5 bases removed from V and 3 bases from J, the gap between germline ends came to 10 bases. The CDR3 length is 12 residues. CDR1 is GTSNPN and CDR2 is SVGIG in the germline V gene (reference sequence).

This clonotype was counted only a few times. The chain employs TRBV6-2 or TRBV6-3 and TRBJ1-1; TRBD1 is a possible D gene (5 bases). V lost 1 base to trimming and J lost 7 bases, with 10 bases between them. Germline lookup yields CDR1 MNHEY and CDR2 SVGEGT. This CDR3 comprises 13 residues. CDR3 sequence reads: CASSYLAGIEAFF. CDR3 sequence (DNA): TGTGCCAGCAGTTACTTGGCAGGGATTGAAGCTTTCTTT.

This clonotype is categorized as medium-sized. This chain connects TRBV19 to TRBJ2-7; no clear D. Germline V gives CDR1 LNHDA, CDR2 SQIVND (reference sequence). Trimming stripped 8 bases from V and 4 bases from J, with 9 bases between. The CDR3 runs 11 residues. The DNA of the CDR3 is TGTGCCAGTCAGGATCGGTACGAGCAGTACTTC. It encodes CASQDRYEQYF.

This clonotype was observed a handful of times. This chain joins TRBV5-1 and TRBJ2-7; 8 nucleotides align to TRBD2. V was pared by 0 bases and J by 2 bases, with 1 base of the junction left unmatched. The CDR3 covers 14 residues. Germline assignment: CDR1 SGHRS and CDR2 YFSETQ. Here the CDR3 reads CASSLDSGTYEQYF. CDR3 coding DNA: TGCGCCAGCAGCTTGGATAGCGGGACCTACGAGCAGTACTTC.

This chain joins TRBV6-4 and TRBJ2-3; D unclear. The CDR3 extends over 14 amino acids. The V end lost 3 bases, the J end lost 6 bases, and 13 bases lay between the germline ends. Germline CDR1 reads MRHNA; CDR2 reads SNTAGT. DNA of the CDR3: TGTGCCAGCAGTGATTCAATAGGATCCGATACGCAGTATTTT. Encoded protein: CASSDSIGSDTQYF.

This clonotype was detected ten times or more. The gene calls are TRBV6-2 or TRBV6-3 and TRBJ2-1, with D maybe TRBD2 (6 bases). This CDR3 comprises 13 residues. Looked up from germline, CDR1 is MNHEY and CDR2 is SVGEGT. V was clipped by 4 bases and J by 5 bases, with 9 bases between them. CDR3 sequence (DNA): TGTGCCAGCAGTTTCGGCGGGGACAATGAGCAGTTCTTC. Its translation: CASSFGGDNEQFF.

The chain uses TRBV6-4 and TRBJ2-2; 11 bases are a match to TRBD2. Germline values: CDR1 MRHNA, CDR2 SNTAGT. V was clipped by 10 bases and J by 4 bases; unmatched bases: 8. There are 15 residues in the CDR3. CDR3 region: CATRSGTSGTGELFF. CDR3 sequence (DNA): TGTGCCACCCGGTCGGGGACTAGCGGCACCGGGGAGCTGTTTTTT.

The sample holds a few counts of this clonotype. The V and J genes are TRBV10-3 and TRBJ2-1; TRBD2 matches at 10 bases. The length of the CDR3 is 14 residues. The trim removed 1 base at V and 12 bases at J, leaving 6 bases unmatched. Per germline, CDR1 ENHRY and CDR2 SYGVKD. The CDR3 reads CAISEFPSGGLQFF. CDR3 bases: TGTGCCATCAGTGAGTTCCCTAGCGGGGGCCTGCAGTTCTTC.

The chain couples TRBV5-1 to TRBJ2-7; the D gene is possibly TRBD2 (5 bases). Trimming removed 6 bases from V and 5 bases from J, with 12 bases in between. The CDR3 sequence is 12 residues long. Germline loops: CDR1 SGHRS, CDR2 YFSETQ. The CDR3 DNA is TGCGCCAGCACAGCCGGAGGTGACGAGCAGTACTTC. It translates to CASTAGGDEQYF. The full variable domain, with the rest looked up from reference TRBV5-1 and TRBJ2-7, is KAGVTQTPRYLIKTRGQQVTLSCSPISGHRSVSWYQQTPGQGLQFLFEYFSETQRNKGNFPGRFSGRQFSNSRSEMNVSTLELGDSALYLCASTAGGDEQYFGPGTRLTVT.